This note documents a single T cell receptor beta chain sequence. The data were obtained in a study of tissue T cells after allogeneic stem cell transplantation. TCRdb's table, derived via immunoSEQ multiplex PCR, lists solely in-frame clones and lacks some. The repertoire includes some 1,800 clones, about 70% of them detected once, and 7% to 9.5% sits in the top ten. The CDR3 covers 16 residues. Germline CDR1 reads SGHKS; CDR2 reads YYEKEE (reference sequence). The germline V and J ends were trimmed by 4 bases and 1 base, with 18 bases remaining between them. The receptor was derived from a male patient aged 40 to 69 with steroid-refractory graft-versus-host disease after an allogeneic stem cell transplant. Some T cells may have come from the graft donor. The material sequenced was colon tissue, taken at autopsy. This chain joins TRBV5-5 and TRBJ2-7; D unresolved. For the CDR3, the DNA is TGTGCCAGCAGCCCTCAGCTAGTTGGCGCTTCCTACGAGCAGTACTTC. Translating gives CASSPQLVGASYEQYF.